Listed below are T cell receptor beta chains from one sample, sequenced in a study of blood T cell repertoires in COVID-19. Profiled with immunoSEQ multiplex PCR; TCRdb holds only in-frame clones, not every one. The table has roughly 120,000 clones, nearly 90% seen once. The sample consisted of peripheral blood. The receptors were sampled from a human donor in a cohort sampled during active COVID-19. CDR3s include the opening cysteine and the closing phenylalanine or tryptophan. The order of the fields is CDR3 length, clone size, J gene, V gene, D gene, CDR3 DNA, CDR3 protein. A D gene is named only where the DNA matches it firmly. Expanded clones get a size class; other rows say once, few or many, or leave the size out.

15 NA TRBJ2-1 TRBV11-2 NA TGTGCCAGCAGCGGAGCCGCCGAAAAATACAATGAGCAGTTCTTC CASSGAAEKYNEQFF
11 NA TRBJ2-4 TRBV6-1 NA TGTGCCAGCAGTGAAGCCGGGATTCAGTACTTC CASSEAGIQYF
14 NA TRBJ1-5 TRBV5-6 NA TGTGCCAGCAGCTTGGGTGGGGCAGGACAGCCCCAGCATTTT CASSLGGAGQPQHF
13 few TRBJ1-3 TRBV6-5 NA TGTGCCGTGACCAGGGGATCTGGAAACACCATATATTTT CAVTRGSGNTIYF
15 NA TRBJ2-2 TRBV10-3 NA TGTGCCATCAGTGAGCCTCTCAGGGTGCCCGGGGAGCTGTTTTTT CAISEPLRVPGELFF
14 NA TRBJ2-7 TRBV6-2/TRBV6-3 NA TGTGCCAGCAGTTACAAACCAGGCTCCTACGAGCAGTACTTC CASSYKPGSYEQYF
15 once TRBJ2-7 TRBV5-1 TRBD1 TGCGCCAGCAGCTTGGGGGGACAGGGCCATCACGAGCAGTACTTC CASSLGGQGHHEQYF
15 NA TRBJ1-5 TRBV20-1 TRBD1 TGCAGTGCTAGTAGACAGGGGGCGATCAATCAGCCCCAGCATTTT CSASRQGAINQPQHF
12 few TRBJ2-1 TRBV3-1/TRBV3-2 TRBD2 TGTGCCAGCAGCCAAGGCGGGGGTGAGCAGTTCTTC CASSQGGGEQFF
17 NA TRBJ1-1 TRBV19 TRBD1 TGTGCCAGTAGTATCCCGACAGGGAGGTGGGGATCGGCTGAAGCTTTCTTT CASSIPTGRWGSAEAFF
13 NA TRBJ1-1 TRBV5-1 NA TGCGCCAGCAGCGTGTCGGTTAACACTGAAGCTTTCTTT CASSVSVNTEAFF
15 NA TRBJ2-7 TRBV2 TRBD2 TGTGCCAGCAGTGGGACCGGGACTAGCGCCTACGAGCAGTACTTC CASSGTGTSAYEQYF
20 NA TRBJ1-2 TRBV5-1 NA TGCGCCAGCAGCTTGGTCATGAAGGCGGGGGGCGAGTGGATTAACTATGGCTACACCTTC CASSLVMKAGGEWINYGYTF
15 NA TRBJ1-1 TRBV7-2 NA TGTGCCAGCAGCCGCTCCCGACAGATGAACACTGAAGCTTTCTTT CASSRSRQMNTEAFF
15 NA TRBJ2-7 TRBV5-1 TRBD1 TGCGCCAGCAGCTTGGCCGGGACAGGGGAATACGAGCAGTACTTC CASSLAGTGEYEQYF
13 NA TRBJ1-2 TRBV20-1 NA TGCAGTGCTAGTCGGGGAATCGACTATGGCTACACCTTC CSASRGIDYGYTF
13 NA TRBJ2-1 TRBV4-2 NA TGTGCCAGCAGCCAAGAGTCTAGCCGCGAGCAGTTCTTC CASSQESSREQFF
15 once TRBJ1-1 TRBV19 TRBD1 TGTGCCAGTAGTATGCCGACAGGGCTGATCACGAGGGCTTTCTTT CASSMPTGLITRAFF
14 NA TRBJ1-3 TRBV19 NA TGTGCCAGTAGTATCGGGGTTTTGTGGAACACCATATATTTT CASSIGVLWNTIYF
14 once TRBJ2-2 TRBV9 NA TGTGCCAGCAGCTCGACAGGGAACACCGGGGAGCTGTTTTTT CASSSTGNTGELFF
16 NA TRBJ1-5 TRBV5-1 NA TGCGCCAGCAGCTTGGAACCCGGGGTCGTCGGTCAGCCCCAGCATTTT CASSLEPGVVGQPQHF
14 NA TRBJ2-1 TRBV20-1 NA TGCAGTGCTAGTGAGGTTAGCGGAATGGATGAGCAGTTCTTC CSASEVSGMDEQFF
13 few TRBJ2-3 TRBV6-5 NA TGTGCCAGCAGTTACACGGAGATAGATACGCAGTATTTT CASSYTEIDTQYF
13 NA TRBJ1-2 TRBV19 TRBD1 TGTGCCAGTACCCGACAGGGGGGGAATGGCTACACCTTC CASTRQGGNGYTF
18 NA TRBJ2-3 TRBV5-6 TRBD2 TGTGCCAGCAGCTTGGTGCTAGCGGGAGCGATTACAACAGATACGCAGTATTTT CASSLVLAGAITTDTQYF
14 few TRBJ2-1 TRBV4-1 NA TGCGCCAGCAGCCGGGGGGCGGGGGAAGATGAGCAGTTCTTC CASSRGAGEDEQFF
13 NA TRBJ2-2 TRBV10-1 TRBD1 TGCGCCAGCAGAGACAGGGACACCGGGGAGCTGTTTTTT CASRDRDTGELFF
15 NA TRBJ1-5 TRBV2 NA TGTGCCAGCAGACAGGAGGGCATTAGCAATCAGCCCCAGCATTTT CASRQEGISNQPQHF
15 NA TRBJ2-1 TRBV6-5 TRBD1 TGTGCCAGCAGCCAGGGACAGAGCTCCTACAATGAGCAGTTCTTC CASSQGQSSYNEQFF
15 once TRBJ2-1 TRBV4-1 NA TGCGCCAGCAGGGAGGGTGGGGGGATCCACAATGAGCAGTTCTTC CASREGGGIHNEQFF
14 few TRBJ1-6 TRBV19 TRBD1 TGTGCCAGTAGTTTGGAGGGGGCTCGTTCACCCCTCCACTTT CASSLEGARSPLHF
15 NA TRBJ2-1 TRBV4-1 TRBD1 TGCGCCAGCAGTTACGACAGGGGTAGCTACAATGAGCAGTTCTTC CASSYDRGSYNEQFF
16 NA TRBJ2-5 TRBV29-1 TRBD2 TGCAGCGTTGACGATTGGGGGAGCGGGGGGAAAGAGACCCAGTACTTC CSVDDWGSGGKETQYF
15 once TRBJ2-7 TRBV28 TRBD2 TGTGCCAGCAGTTCCCCGGGACTAGCGGGAGCAGCGCAGTACTTC CASSSPGLAGAAQYF
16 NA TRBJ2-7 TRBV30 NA TGTGCCTGGAGTGTACCCCGGGGTGGATGGGTCTACGAGCAGTACTTC CAWSVPRGGWVYEQYF
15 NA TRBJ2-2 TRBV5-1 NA TGCGCCAGCAGCTTGGGGGGCACGAACACCGGGGAGCTGTTTTTT CASSLGGTNTGELFF
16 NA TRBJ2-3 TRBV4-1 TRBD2 TGCGCCAGCAGCCAAGATTACCGGGGGGGCCCAGATACGCAGTATTTT CASSQDYRGGPDTQYF
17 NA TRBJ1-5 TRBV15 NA TGTGCCACCAGCAGAGGAAACAGCCCCAATAGCAATCAGCCCCAGCATTTT CATSRGNSPNSNQPQHF
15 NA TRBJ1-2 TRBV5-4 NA TGTGCCAGCAGCTTGAGGCAGGGCTCAAACTATGGCTACACCTTC CASSLRQGSNYGYTF
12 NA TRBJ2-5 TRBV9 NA TGTGCCAGCAGCGTAGGTGAGGAGACCCAGTACTTC CASSVGEETQYF
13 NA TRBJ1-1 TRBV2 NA TGTGCCAGCAGTGACAGGGGCGACGGTCAAGCTTTCTTT CASSDRGDGQAFF
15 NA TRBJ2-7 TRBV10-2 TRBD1 TGCGCCAGCAGTGATACGGACAGGACCGGGTACGAGCAGTACTTC CASSDTDRTGYEQYF
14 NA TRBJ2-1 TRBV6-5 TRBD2 TGTGCCAGCAGTTCCTGGACTAGCCGTAATGAGCAGTTCTTC CASSSWTSRNEQFF
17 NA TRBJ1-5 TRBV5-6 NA TGTGCCAGCAGCTTGTCCACCAGACAGTATAGCAATCAGCCCCAGCATTTT CASSLSTRQYSNQPQHF
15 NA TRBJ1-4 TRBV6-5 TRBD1 TGTGCCAGCACGCCAGGCGGGACAGGGGCGGAAAAACTGTTTTTT CASTPGGTGAEKLFF
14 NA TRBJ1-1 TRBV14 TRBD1 TGTGCCAGCAGCCAACTACAGGGGGCCTCTGAAGCTTTCTTT CASSQLQGASEAFF